The 8 T cell receptor beta chains in this list originate from one sample, sequenced in a study of graft-versus-host responses after intestinal transplantation (dated by TCRdb to the early 2020s). Sample time point, as interpreted from the label and publication: cells obtained before transplantation from donor or recipient. The method behind the library was the immunoSEQ multiplex PCR assay. The source is immuneACCESS, and TCRdb retained only in-frame sequences with V and J called. Part of the clones is not carried over; for the studies checked, unresolved V genes explain less than half of this, and the remainder is unexplained. A total of roughly 39,000 clones appear in this sample, 90% to 95% of them only once. The ten largest clones capture roughly 0.22% of the sample. What these receptors recognize is not known. The input for sequencing was unstimulated CD8+ T cells sorted from spleen or lymph node cells, taken before transplant. All receptors derive from a human donor who was the organ donor for an intestinal transplant.

The chain couples TRBV6-5 to TRBJ2-5; D perhaps matches TRBD2 (6 bases). The CDR3 has 13 amino acids. The germline gives CDR1 MNHEY, CDR2 SVGAGI. Trimming pared 1 base from V and 5 bases from J, leaving 8 bases between. Here the CDR3 reads CASSYWGEETQYF. CDR3 bases: TGTGCCAGCAGTTACTGGGGGGAGGAGACCCAGTACTTC.

V is TRBV6-1 and J is TRBJ2-2; D not resolved. This CDR3 comprises 13 residues. Trimming shortened V by 4 bases and J by 4 bases, and 7 bases separated the two germline ends. Germline CDR1 MNHNS, CDR2 SASEGT. The CDR3 DNA reads as TGTGCCAGCAGTGTTCTCTCCACCGGGGAGCTGTTTTTT. Translation gives CASSVLSTGELFF.

The chain has TRBV5-1 and TRBJ1-1, with TRBD1 as a possible D gene (6 bases). CDR3 size: 14 residues. The V and J ends lost 2 bases and 6 bases respectively, with 14 bases between them. The V gene's germline CDR1 is SGHRS and CDR2 YFSETQ. CDR3 coding DNA: TGCGCCAGCAGCTTCGGCAGGGGAGCTTCTGAAGCTTTCTTT. Translation gives CASSFGRGASEAFF.

The V and J genes are TRBV5-6 and TRBJ2-1; perhaps TRBD1 as D (5 bases). Per the germline V gene, CDR1 is SGHDT and CDR2 is YYEEEE. The length of the CDR3 is 15 residues. V gave up 4 bases and J gave up 0 bases, with 11 bases separating them. The chain's CDR3 is CASSQTDSSYNEQFF. In DNA form, the CDR3 reads TGTGCCAGCAGCCAGACAGATAGCTCCTACAATGAGCAGTTCTTC.

The chain carries TRBV30 and TRBJ2-3; TRBD2 matches 10 bases. CDR1 is GTSNPN and CDR2 is SVGIG in the germline V gene (reference sequence). This CDR3 has 17 amino acids. V lost 0 bases and J lost 1; bases outside the gene matches: 7. The CDR3 nucleotides read TGTGCCTGGAGTGTCGGTCTTGGGACTAGCGGCACAGATACGCAGTATTTT. This encodes CAWSVGLGTSGTDTQYF.

The rearrangement joins TRBV5-4 to TRBJ2-5; perhaps TRBD1 as D (6 bases). Germline CDR1 is SGHNT and CDR2 is YYREEE (reference sequence). The CDR3 is 15 residues long. V lost 3 bases to trimming and J lost 5 bases, with 17 bases between them. The DNA of the CDR3 is TGTGCCAGCAGCTGGGGTCAGGGGTTATTGGAGACCCAGTACTTC. Its translation: CASSWGQGLLETQYF.

The V and J genes are TRBV15 and TRBJ1-4; D unclear. The V end was cut by 3 bases, the J end by 5 bases, with 13 bases between. From germline, CDR1 is LNHNV and CDR2 YYDKDF (reference sequence). The CDR3 contains 15 residues. DNA of the CDR3: TGTGCCACCAGCAGCGCGGACGGATTAAATGAAAAACTGTTTTTT. Residues: CATSSADGLNEKLFF.

The chain employs TRBV6-5 and TRBJ1-4; TRBD1 might be the D (5 bases). The CDR3 runs 15 residues. CDR1 and CDR2 (germline): MNHEY, SVGAGI. With 0 bases removed from V and 4 bases from J, the gap between germline ends came to 9 bases. CDR3 DNA sequence: TGTGCCAGCAGTTACTCGGGGGGGATTAATGAAAAACTGTTTTTT. This gives the protein CASSYSGGINEKLFF.